Shown below are 16 T cell receptor beta chains from a single sample sequenced in a study of cytomegalovirus exposure and HLA in healthy donors. PCR employed 60 Vbeta and 13 Jbeta primers. Profiling relied on immunoSEQ multiplex PCR, and the TCRdb table lists in-frame clones only, not all of them. This table has about 280,000 clones, around nine tenths appearing once. Specimen: PBMCs. All receptors come from a woman aged 18-29 years in good health and CMV-seronegative.

The chain carries TRBV9 and TRBJ2-6; 9 bases line up with TRBD1. V was clipped by 3 bases and J by 1 base; unmatched bases: 11. The CDR3 extends over 19 amino acids. From germline, CDR1 is SGDLS and CDR2 YYNGEE. The CDR3, as DNA: TGTGCCAGCAGCGCGAGGCCGGGACAGGGTACATCTGGGGCCAACGTCCTGACTTTC. As protein: CASSARPGQGTSGANVLTF.

As concerns this clone: Additional DNA sequences in this sample encode the identical CDR3. CDR3 amino acids: CASSPGTDTQYF. The DNA of the CDR3 is TGTGCCAGCTCTCCGGGTACAGATACGCAGTATTTT. The rearrangement uses TRBV18 and TRBJ2-3; no clear D. V was shortened by 6 bases and J by 3 bases, with 7 bases between the two germline ends. This CDR3 is built from 12 residues. Germline V lookup: CDR1 KGHSH, CDR2 LQKENI.

The chain has TRBV4-1 and TRBJ2-3; 12 bases fit TRBD2. Looked up from germline, CDR1 is MGHRA and CDR2 is YSYEKL. The CDR3 length is 16 residues. V lost 4 bases to trimming and J lost 5 bases; unmatched junction nucleotides: 7. CDR3 nucleotide sequence: TGCGCCAGCAGCCCCGAACTAGCGGGGGGCCGAGATACGCAGTATTTT. It is translated as CASSPELAGGRDTQYF.

This rearrangement joins TRBV4-1 to TRBJ1-1, with D unresolved. The CDR3 loop spans 15 amino acids. Trimming cost V 1 base and J 4 bases, with 13 bases left between them. From germline, CDR1 is MGHRA and CDR2 YSYEKL. The CDR3 here is CASSQGWEVSTEAFF. Written as DNA, the CDR3 is TGCGCCAGCAGCCAAGGTTGGGAGGTCTCCACTGAAGCTTTCTTT.

The rearrangement uses TRBV4-2 and TRBJ2-1; 11 bases fit TRBD2. Germline loops: CDR1 LGHNA, CDR2 YNFKEQ. The trim removed 3 bases at V and 4 bases at J, leaving 5 bases unmatched. The CDR3 has 16 amino acids. The CDR3 DNA reads TGTGCCAGCAGCCATCCTAGCGGGGGGAATTACAATGAGCAGTTCTTC. It translates to CASSHPSGGNYNEQFF.

CDR3 nucleotide sequence: TGTGCCAGCAGGGAGACAGGGGTAAGGTATGGCTACACCTTC. The encoded protein is CASRETGVRYGYTF. The chain recombines TRBV25-1 with TRBJ1-2, with 8 nucleotides matching TRBD1. Germline V gene data show CDR1 as MGHDK and CDR2 as SYGVNS. With V trimmed by 6 bases and J by 5 bases, 8 bases remained unmatched. This CDR3 has 14 amino acids.

The chain combines TRBV7-8 with TRBJ2-2; 11 nucleotides line up with TRBD2. The CDR3 has 16 residues. V lost 3 bases, J lost 7 bases, and 7 bases stayed unmatched. Germline V gives CDR1 SGHVS, CDR2 FQNEAQ. In DNA, the CDR3 is TGTGCCAGCAGCTTTTTAGCGGGGGGGCCGGTCGGGGAGCTGTTTTTT. Amino acids: CASSFLAGGPVGELFF.

The V and J genes are TRBV13 and TRBJ2-7; no reliable D call. CDR1 PRHDT and CDR2 FYEKMQ come from the germline V gene (reference sequence). Trimming stripped 5 bases from V and 7 bases from J, with 12 bases between. The CDR3 is 12 amino acids. CDR3 sequence reads: CASSPPSEEQYF. The CDR3 nucleotides are TGTGCCAGCAGCCCACCCTCAGAAGAGCAGTACTTC.

This clone appeared once. The chain links TRBV13 to TRBJ2-3; TRBD2 matches 9 bases. The CDR3 length is 16 residues. Unmatched junction bases numbered 14, after V lost 5 bases and J lost 8 bases. Germline CDR1 and CDR2: PRHDT and FYEKMQ (reference sequence). The CDR3 here is CASSANPGLAVGTQYF. The CDR3 DNA follows: TGTGCCAGCAGCGCAAATCCGGGACTAGCAGTAGGTACGCAGTATTTT.

The rearrangement uses TRBV11-2 and TRBJ2-1, with 7 nucleotides matching TRBD2. This CDR3 contains 15 residues. Trimming cost V 1 base and J 6 bases; bases outside gene matches: 6. CDR1 is SGHAT, CDR2 FQNNGV, per germline. The CDR3, as DNA: TGTGCCAGCAGCTTAGTGAGACTAGCTCGCAATGAGCAGTTCTTC. This codes for CASSLVRLARNEQFF.

The J gene is TRBJ2-5, the V gene TRBV29-1, with D maybe TRBD1 (7 bases). The CDR3 is 12 amino acids. Between the trimmed V and J ends, which lost 0 bases and 11 bases, there was a span of 13 bases. Germline CDR1 is SQVTM and CDR2 is ANQGSEA. The DNA for the CDR3 is TGCAGCGTTGAAGAAGGGGGCGGAGGGCAGTACTTC. The encoded protein is CSVEEGGGGQYF.

V gene TRBV7-8 combines with J gene TRBJ2-2; 12 bases agree with TRBD2. CDR1 SGHVS and CDR2 FQNEAQ come from the germline V gene. V shed 5 bases, J shed 2 bases, and the junction held 6 bases outside the gene matches. The length of the CDR3 is 17 residues. CDR3 nucleotides: TGTGCCAGCAGCCCGACTAGCGGGGGCCGCAACACCGGGGAGCTGTTTTTT. It is translated as CASSPTSGGRNTGELFF. The variable domain in full, completed from reference TRBV7-8 and TRBJ2-2, reads GAGVSQSPRYKVAKRGQDVALRCDPISGHVSLFWYQQALGQGPEFLTYFQNEAQLDKSGLPSDRFFAERPEGSVSTLKIQRTQQEDSAVYLCASSPTSGGRNTGELFFGEGSRLTVL.

The gene calls are TRBV6-5 and TRBJ1-2; 7 bases line up with TRBD1. CDR3 length equals 14 residues. V gave up 2 bases and J gave up 5 bases; unmatched junction bases: 5. Looked up from germline, CDR1 is MNHEY and CDR2 is SVGAGI. The CDR3 nucleotides read TGTGCCAGCAGTTACAAGGGACAGCAATATGGCTACACCTTC. Amino acids: CASSYKGQQYGYTF.

This sequence joins TRBV7-9 and TRBJ1-1; TRBD1 aligns across 8 bases. The germline V gene encodes CDR1 SEHNR and CDR2 FQNEAQ (reference sequence). Trimming cost V 6 bases and J 5 bases; bases outside gene matches: 5. This CDR3 spans 13 amino acids. The CDR3, as DNA: TGTGCCAGCAGTTCGACAGGGGTGACTGAAGCTTTCTTT. Its protein is CASSSTGVTEAFF.

In this sample, this clone turned up once. V and J are TRBV10-2 and TRBJ2-3, with 11 bases fitting TRBD2. The CDR3 consists of 19 residues. V was clipped by 6 bases and J by 6 bases; unmatched bases: 20. Looked up from germline, CDR1 is WSHSY and CDR2 is SAAADI. The CDR3 region has the DNA TGCGCCAGCAGCGTTATTTCGGGTTTAGCGGGGGGGCCTGTTGATACGCAGTATTTT. Translating gives CASSVISGLAGGPVDTQYF.

The chain employs TRBV6-5 and TRBJ1-4; 7 bases align to TRBD1. Per germline, CDR1 MNHEY and CDR2 SVGAGI. CDR3 length: 15 amino acids. V gave up 4 bases and J gave up 7 bases; unmatched junction bases: 9. The CDR3 reads CASSFRRGDGEKLFF. CDR3 in DNA: TGTGCCAGCAGTTTCCGCAGGGGGGATGGTGAAAAACTGTTTTTT.